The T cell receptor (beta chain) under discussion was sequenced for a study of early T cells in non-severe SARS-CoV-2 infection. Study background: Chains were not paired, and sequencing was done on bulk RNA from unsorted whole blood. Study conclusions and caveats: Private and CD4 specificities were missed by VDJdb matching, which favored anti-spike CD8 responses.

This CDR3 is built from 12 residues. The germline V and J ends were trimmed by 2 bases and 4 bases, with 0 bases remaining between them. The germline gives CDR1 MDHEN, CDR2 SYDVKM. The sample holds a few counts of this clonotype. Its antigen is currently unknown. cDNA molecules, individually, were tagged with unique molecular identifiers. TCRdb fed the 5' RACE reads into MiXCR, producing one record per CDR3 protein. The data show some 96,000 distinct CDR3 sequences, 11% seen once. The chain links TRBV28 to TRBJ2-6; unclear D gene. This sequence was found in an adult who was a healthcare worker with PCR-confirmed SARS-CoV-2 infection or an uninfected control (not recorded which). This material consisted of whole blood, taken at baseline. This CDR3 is CASSLGANVLTF. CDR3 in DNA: TGTGCCAGCAGTTTAGGGGCCAACGTCCTGACTTTC.